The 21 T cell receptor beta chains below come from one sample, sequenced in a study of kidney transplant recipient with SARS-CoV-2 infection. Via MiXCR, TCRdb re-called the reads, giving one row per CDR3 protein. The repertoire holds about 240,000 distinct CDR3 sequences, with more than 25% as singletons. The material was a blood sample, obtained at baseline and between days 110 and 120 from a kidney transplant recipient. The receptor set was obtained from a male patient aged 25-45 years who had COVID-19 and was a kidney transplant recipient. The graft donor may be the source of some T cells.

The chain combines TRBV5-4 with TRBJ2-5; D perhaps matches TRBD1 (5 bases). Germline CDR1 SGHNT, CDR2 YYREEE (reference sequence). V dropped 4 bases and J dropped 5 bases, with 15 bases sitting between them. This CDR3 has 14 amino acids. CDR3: CASSGKGSVETQYF. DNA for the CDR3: TGTGCCAGCAGCGGGAAGGGGTCGGTGGAGACCCAGTACTTC.

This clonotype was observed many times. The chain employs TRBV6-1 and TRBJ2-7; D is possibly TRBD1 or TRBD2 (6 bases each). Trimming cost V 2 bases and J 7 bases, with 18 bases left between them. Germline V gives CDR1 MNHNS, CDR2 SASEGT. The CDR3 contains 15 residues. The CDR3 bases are TGTGCCAGCAGTGAAATAGTAAGAGGGGGGTGGGAGCAGTACTTC. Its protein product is CASSEIVRGGWEQYF.

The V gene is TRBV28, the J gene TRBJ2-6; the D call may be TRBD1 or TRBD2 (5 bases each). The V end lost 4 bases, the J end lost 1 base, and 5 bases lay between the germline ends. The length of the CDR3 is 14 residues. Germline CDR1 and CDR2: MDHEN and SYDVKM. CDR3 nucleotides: TGTGCCAGCAGTTGGGGGTCTGGGGCCAACGTCCTGACTTTC. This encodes CASSWGSGANVLTF.

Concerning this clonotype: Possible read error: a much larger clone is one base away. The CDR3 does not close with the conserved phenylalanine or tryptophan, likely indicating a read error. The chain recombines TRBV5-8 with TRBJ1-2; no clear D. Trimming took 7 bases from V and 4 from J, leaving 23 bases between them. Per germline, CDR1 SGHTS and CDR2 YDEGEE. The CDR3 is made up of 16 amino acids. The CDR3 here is CASPYIHPRKTYGYTS. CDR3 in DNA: TGTGCCAGCCCCTACATTCATCCACGAAAGACCTATGGCTACACCTCC.

Here the CDR3 DNA reads TGTGCCAGCAGCTTTAGACTAGCGGGAGCCACAGATACGCAGTATTTT. The encoded protein is CASSFRLAGATDTQYF. The chain links TRBV7-3 to TRBJ2-3, with TRBD2 matching over 12 bases. Looked up from germline, CDR1 is SGHTA and CDR2 is FQGTGA. Trimming cost V 3 bases and J 2 bases; bases outside gene matches: 3. The CDR3 loop spans 16 amino acids. The whole variable domain, remainder taken from reference TRBV7-3 and TRBJ2-3, is GAGVSQTPSNKVTEKGKYVELRCDPISGHTALYWYRQSLGQGPEFLIYFQGTGAADDSGLPNDRFFAVRPEGSVSTLKIQRTERGDSAVYLCASSFRLAGATDTQYFGPGTRLTVL.

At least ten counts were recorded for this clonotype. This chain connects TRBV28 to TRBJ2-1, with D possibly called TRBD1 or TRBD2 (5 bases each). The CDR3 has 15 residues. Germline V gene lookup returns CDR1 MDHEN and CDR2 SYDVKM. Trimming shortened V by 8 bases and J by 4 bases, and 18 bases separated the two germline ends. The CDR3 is CASPPTGAKYNEQFF. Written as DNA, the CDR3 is TGTGCCAGCCCTCCAACCGGGGCAAAGTACAATGAGCAGTTCTTC.

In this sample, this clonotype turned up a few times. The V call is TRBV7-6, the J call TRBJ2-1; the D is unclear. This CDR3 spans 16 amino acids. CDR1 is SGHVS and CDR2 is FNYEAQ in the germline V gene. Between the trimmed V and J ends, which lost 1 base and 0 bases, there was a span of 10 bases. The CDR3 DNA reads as TGTGCCAGCAGCTTAGGGCCGGATCTCTCCTACAATGAGCAGTTCTTC. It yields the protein CASSLGPDLSYNEQFF.

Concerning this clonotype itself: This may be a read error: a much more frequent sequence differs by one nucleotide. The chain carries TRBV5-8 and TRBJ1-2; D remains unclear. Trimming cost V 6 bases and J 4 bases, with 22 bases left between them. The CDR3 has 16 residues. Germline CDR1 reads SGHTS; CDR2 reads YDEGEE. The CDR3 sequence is CASIWDRPRKTYGYTF. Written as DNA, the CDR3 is TGTGCCAGCATATGGGATCGTCCACGAAAGACCTATGGCTACACCTTC.

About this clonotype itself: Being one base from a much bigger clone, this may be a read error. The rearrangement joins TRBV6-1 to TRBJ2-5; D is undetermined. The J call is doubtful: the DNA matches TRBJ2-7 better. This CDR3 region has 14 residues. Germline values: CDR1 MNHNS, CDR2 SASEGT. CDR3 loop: CAGTSHTHSYEQYF. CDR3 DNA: TGTGCCGGCACCAGCCATACTCATTCCTACGAGCAGTACTTC.

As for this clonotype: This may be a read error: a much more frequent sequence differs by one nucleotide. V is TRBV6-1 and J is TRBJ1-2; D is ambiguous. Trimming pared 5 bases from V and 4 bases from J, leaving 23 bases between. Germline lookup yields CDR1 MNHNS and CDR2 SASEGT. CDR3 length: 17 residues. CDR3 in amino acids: CASSKIKECRKTYGYTF. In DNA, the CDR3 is TGTGCCAGCAGTAAAATTAAGGAATGTAGAAAGACCTATGGCTACACCTTC.

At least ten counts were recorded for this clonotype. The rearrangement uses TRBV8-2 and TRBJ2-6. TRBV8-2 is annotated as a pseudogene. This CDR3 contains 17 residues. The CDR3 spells CGTYVRITQSRANVLTF. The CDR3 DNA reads TGTGGCACCTACGTGAGGATAACACAAAGTCGGGCCAACGTCCTGACTTTC.

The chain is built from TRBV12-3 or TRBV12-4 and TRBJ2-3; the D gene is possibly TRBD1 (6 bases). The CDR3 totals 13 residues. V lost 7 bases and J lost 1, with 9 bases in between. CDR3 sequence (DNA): TGTGCCAGCAATTACAGGGGCACAGATACGCAGTATTTT. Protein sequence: CASNYRGTDTQYF.

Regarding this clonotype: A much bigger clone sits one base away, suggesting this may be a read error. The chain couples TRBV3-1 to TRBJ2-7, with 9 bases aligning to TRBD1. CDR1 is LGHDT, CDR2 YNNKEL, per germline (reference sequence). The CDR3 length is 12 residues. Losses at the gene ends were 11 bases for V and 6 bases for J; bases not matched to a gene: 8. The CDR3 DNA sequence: TGTGCCGGCAAGGACAGGGGTAGCGAGCAGTACTTC. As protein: CAGKDRGSEQYF.

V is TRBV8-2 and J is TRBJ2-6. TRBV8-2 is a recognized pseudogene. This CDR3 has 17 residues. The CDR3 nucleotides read TGTGGCATTGACTCAAGGATAACACAAAGTCGGGCCAACGTCCTGACTTTC. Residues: CGIDSRITQSRANVLTF.

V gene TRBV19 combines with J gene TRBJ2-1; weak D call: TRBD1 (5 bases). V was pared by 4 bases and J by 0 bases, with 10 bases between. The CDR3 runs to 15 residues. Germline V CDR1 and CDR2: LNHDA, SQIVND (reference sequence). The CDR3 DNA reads TGTGCCAGTAGTACCTGGACACCCTCCTACAATGAGCAGTTCTTC. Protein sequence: CASSTWTPSYNEQFF.

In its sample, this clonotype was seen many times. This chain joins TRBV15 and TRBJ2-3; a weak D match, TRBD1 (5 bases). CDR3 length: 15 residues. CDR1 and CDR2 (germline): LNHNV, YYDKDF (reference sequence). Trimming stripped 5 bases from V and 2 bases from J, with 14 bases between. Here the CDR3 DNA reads TGTGCCACCAGCCCTGACAGCCTCCTCACAGATACGCAGTATTTT. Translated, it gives CATSPDSLLTDTQYF.

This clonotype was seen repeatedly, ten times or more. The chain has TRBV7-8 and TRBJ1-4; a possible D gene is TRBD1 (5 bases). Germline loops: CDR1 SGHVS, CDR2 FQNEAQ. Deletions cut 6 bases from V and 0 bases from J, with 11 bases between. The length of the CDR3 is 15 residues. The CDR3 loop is CASRTRVPTNEKLFF. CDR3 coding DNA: TGTGCCAGCAGGACCAGGGTCCCAACTAATGAAAAACTGTTTTTT.

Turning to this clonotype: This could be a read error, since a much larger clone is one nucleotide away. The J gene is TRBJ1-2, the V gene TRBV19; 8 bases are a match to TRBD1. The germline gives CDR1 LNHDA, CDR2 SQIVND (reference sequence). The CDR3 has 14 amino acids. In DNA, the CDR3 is TGTACCAGTAGTCGGGACAGGATAAGCTATGGCTACACCTTC. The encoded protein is CTSSRDRISYGYTF.

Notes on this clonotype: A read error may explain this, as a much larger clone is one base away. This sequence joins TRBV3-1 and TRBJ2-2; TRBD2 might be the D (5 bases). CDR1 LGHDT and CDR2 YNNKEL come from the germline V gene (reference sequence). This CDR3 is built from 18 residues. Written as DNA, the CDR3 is TGTGCCAGCAGCGACCGTCGTCCCATTTCAGGCTTGACCGGGGAGCTGCTTTTT. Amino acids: CASSDRRPISGLTGELLF.

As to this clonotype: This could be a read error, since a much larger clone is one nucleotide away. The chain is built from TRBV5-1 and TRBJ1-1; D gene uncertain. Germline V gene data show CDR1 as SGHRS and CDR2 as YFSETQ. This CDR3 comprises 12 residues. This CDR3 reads CTSRTENTEAFF. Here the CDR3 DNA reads TGCACCAGCAGAACAGAAAACACTGAAGCTTTCTTT. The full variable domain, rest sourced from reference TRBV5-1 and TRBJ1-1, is KAGVTQTPRYLIKTRGQQVTLSCSPISGHRSVSWYQQTPGQGLQFLFEYFSETQRNKGNFPGRFSGRQFSNSRSEMNVSTLELGDSALYLCTSRTENTEAFFGQGTRLTVV.

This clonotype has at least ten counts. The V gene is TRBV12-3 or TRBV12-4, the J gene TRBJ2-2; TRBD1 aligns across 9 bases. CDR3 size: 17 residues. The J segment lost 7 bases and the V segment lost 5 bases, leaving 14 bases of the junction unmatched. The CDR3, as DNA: TGTGCCAGCAGTCCCTCGTGGTGGACAGGGGATGGCGGGGAGCTGTTTTTT. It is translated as CASSPSWWTGDGGELFF.